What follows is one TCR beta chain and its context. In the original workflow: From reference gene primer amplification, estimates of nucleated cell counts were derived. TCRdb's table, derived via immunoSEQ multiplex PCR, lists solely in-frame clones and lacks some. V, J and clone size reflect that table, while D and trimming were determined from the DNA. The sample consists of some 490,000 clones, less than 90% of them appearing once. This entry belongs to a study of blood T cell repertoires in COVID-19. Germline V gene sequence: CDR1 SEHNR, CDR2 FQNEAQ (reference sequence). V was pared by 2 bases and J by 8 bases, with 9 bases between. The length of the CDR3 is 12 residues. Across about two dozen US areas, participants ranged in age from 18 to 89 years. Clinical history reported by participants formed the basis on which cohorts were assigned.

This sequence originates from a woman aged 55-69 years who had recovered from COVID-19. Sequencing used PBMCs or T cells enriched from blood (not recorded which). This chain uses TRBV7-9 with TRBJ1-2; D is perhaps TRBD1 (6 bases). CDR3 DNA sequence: TGTGCCAGCAGCTTAAGGGGGGGCGGCTACACCTTC. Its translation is CASSLRGGGYTF.